These 6 T cell receptor beta chains came from one sample sequenced in a study of early T cells in non-severe SARS-CoV-2 infection. TCRdb reanalysed the 5' RACE reads using MiXCR and keeps one entry per CDR3 protein. The sample includes around 82,000 distinct CDR3 sequences, about 14% of them seen just once. The source material was whole blood. All receptors come from an adult who was a healthcare worker with PCR-confirmed SARS-CoV-2 infection or an uninfected control (not recorded which).

This clonotype was picked up a small number of times. The rearrangement uses TRBV4-1 and TRBJ1-6; no definite D call. The CDR3 runs to 17 residues. Per germline, CDR1 MGHRA and CDR2 YSYEKL. V lost 0 bases and J 4 bases, leaving 13 bases between the germline ends. CDR3 nucleotide sequence: TGCGCCAGCAGCCAAGAAGGTAACGCAGCATATAATTCACCCCTCCACTTT. As protein: CASSQEGNAAYNSPLHF.

Ten or more counts support this clonotype. V gene TRBV4-2 combines with J gene TRBJ1-5; the D gene is possibly TRBD1 (5 bases). The CDR3 is 15 amino acids. Per germline, CDR1 LGHNA and CDR2 YNFKEQ. Trimming stripped 1 base from V and 6 bases from J, with 13 bases between. CDR3 DNA sequence: TGTGCCAGCAGCCAAGTCAAGGGACCGAGTCAGCCCCAGCATTTT. This gives the protein CASSQVKGPSQPQHF.

This clonotype was seen a few times. V is TRBV20-1 and J is TRBJ2-7, with no clear D. The germline CDR1 and CDR2 sequences are DFQATT and SNEGSKA (reference sequence). Trimming removed 1 base at V and 0 bases at J, with 16 bases between. CDR3 length: 16 residues. The CDR3 DNA reads as TGCAGTGCTAGAGGTCAGGTCACCCGAGGCTCCTACGAGCAGTACGTC. Its translation is CSARGQVTRGSYEQYV.

A few counts support this clonotype. This chain uses TRBV12-3 or TRBV12-4 with TRBJ2-7, with 12 bases that match TRBD2. V gave up 6 bases and J gave up 0 bases; unmatched junction bases: 15. The CDR3 sequence is 19 residues long. The CDR3 loop reads CASRLPYTSGGPSSYEQYV. The CDR3 DNA reads as TGTGCCAGCAGATTACCCTATACTAGCGGGGGGCCAAGCTCCTACGAGCAGTACGTC.

This chain links TRBV3-1 with TRBJ2-5; TRBD1 agrees at 7 bases. Germline trimming cut 0 bases from V and 2 bases from J; bases unmatched to any gene: 3. The CDR3 extends over 15 amino acids. CDR1 and CDR2 from the germline V gene are LGHDT and YNNKEL (reference sequence). In DNA form, the CDR3 reads TGTGCCAGCAGCCAAGAGGCAGGGGGACAAGAGACCCAGTACTTC. Residues: CASSQEAGGQETQYF.

This clonotype was seen many times. This chain uses TRBV24-1 with TRBJ2-7, with TRBD1 identical over 8 bases. The CDR3 has 16 amino acids. Trimming at V came to 4 bases and at J to 3 bases, leaving 10 bases not matched to a gene. From germline, CDR1 is KGHDR and CDR2 SFDVKD. In nucleotides, the CDR3 is TGTGCCACCAGTGACGGGGACAGGAGGTTTCTCTACGAGCAGTACGTC. Translation gives CATSDGDRRFLYEQYV.